The rows below give T cell receptor beta chains drawn from one sample of a study of cytomegalovirus exposure and HLA in healthy donors. The data were produced by immunoSEQ multiplex PCR, yet TCRdb's version contains in-frame clones alone and is incomplete. This table holds about 120,000 clones, approximately 80% found once. Sequenced input: PBMCs. These receptors all come from a man between 50 and 59 years old in good health and CMV-seropositive. The CDR3 runs from the conserved cysteine through the conserved F or W. Only some rows state a clone size, as once, few, many or a class for expanded clones.

j_call clone_size v_call cdr3_aa
TRBJ2-5 - TRBV30 CAWSVPGGQETQYF
TRBJ1-2 few TRBV7-8 CASSLKSDYTF
TRBJ2-2 - TRBV5-6 CASSLRRGVTGELFF
TRBJ2-5 - TRBV6-5 CASSYGTTFKETQYF
TRBJ2-3 - TRBV5-1 CASSLRSGSSDTQYF
TRBJ2-5 - TRBV18 CASSPEAPPETQYF
TRBJ2-2 - TRBV6-5 CASSPDRGTGELFF
TRBJ2-7 - TRBV28 CASSSFYRGHEQYF
TRBJ1-2 - TRBV4-3 CASSQVVQGGAFSGYTF
TRBJ2-7 - TRBV5-1 CASSWATGGFGEQYF
TRBJ1-1 - TRBV7-3 CASSLEGGRGPMNTEAFF